This TCR beta chain originates from a study of T cells in women clearing cervical HPV infection listed by TCRdb under 2018. The study in broad terms: The cases were about 23 women with histologically confirmed HPV16-related CIN3 or worse, and 2 of those women had invasive cancers. Controls were 25 women whose single incident HPV16 infection cleared within 12 months without precancer or cancer developing. Blood from cases was collected at the visit where the lesion was first found, while blood from controls was collected once the infection could no longer be detected. For cases, a median interval of roughly 150 days, with an interquartile range of roughly 80 to 210 days, was observed between lesion detection and blood sampling. Since HLA typing was available for only a few women, HLA type could not be ruled out as a confounder. The exploratory proof-of-principle case-control study was nested within the Guanacaste HPV Natural History Study in Costa Rica and compared TCR repertoires across cervical HPV16 outcomes. Cases and controls were matched on age within five years and on year of sample collection. Cases had a median age of almost 35 years compared with 38 for controls, and baseline characteristics showed no significant differences between the groups. In the parent cohort, roughly 10,000 women aged 18 or older were enrolled in Guanacaste, Costa Rica, during about 1993 to 1995 and were followed for 6 to 7 years. Five blinded duplicates per group were added as quality controls, so that 60 or so samples were obtained: roughly 50 participants and about 10 replicates.

Every participant had a single incident cervical HPV16 infection, and prevalent HPV16 infections were excluded. Cervical HPV DNA was detected by MY09/MY11 PCR and genotyped by dot-blot hybridization. Under 17 mL of heparinized blood was centrifuged, after which the buffy coat was aliquoted, frozen at -30 degrees C, and then stored at -80 degrees C. QIAGEN kits were used to extract genomic DNA from buffy coat specimens. What the authors observed across the whole study: Across sequencing depths, CIN3+ cases showed significantly higher TCR repertoire richness than controls, but evenness did not differ between the groups. Lower TRBV6-7 relative abundance was observed in cases than in controls (around 0.1% versus 0.15%; Bonferroni P = 0.0008). The cross-sectional design could not show whether the associations came before the infection or were a result of it, and neither effector/memory subsets nor HPV-specific T cells were isolated. Random forest classifiers combining richness and V gene abundances distinguished cases from controls with an estimated AUC of approximately 0.83. Because T-cell numbers per sample were unknown, differences in richness could reflect varying T-cell content rather than repertoire biology.

CDR1 and CDR2, per the germline V gene (reference sequence), are SGHKS and YYEKEE. The CDR3 holds 14 amino acids from the cysteine to the phenylalanine. Sequencing covers 33 bases of the CDR3, shown here with the frame starting at base 1. V loses 6 bases, J loses 3 bases, and the germline ends lie 12 bases apart. TCR beta CDR3 regions were amplified by multiplex PCR from an average of about 1,100 ng genomic DNA per sample using the immunoSEQ assay. Primer bias was corrected in the assay by using a complete synthetic TCR repertoire to establish an amplification baseline. Amplicons were sequenced on the Illumina platform. Per the original workflow: Sequence errors were corrected by clustering with frequency ratios and a modified nearest-neighbor algorithm, and the sequences were then analyzed in the immunoSEQ Analyzer using IMGT gene definitions. At each rarefaction depth, TCR richness and evenness were averaged across 20 rarefaction repeats, and samples with fewer sequences than that depth were excluded. Wilcoxon rank sum tests with FDR correction were used to compare V, D and J gene relative abundances between the groups. Blinded duplicates gave an intraclass correlation of under 97% for TCR richness and an average of around 83% across under 75 gene segments. TCRdb's version of the immuneACCESS table is confined to in-frame rearrangements and falls short of the full clone set. An unresolved V gene accounts for under half of the shortfall where checked; the remainder is of unknown origin. V, J and clone size are taken as reported in that table, and D and trimming were inferred from the DNA itself. The sample's records list 25,000 to 35,000 clones. Together, the top ten hold approximately 6.3% of the sample.

A word on this clone: Its target antigen remains unknown. Read sequence stops 3 residues before the CDR3 end, and the germline J gene provides the missing end.

Sequencing used blood buffy coat. Recombination joined TRBV5-5 with TRBJ2-2; the D segment could be TRBD1, given 5 matching bases. The TCR sequence derives from a woman aged 18-70 years with a cervical HPV16 infection that either progressed to CIN3+ or cleared (not recorded which). The CDR3 bases that were read are TGTGCCAGCACACCTCAACAGGACACCGGGGAG. It is translated as CASTPQQDTGE. The entire CDR3 reads CASTPQQDTGELFF.